Included here is one T cell receptor beta chain sequence, with context. No antigen is known for it. This specimen comes from a study of blood T cells in healthy people across ages. Overall study results and limits: CMV status of donors was unknown, possibly confounding expanded clonotype changes.

Germline V gene data show CDR1 as MDHEN and CDR2 as SYDVKM. The CDR3 length is 14 residues. V lost 6 bases, J lost 1 base, and 3 bases stayed unmatched. Alongside a J-beta primer mix, a sample-barcoded 5' primer served in a second PCR lasting 7 to 11 cycles. TCRdb reanalysed the 5' RACE reads using MiXCR and keeps one entry per CDR3 protein. Of around 1,500,000 distinct CDR3 sequences listed, approximately 28% are singletons. Sample: blood. The origin of this receptor is a woman between 25 and 40 years old in good health. This chain links TRBV28 with TRBJ1-1, with 9 bases aligning to TRBD1. CDR3 nucleotide sequence: TGTGCCAGCAGACCGGACAGGGGGAACACTGAAGCTTTCTTT. The encoded protein is CASRPDRGNTEAFF. The full variable domain, with the rest looked up from reference TRBV28 and TRBJ1-1, is DVKVTQSSRYLVKRTGEKVFLECVQDMDHENMFWYRQDPGLGLRLIYFSYDVKMKEKGDIPEGYSVSREKKERFSLILESASTNQTSMYLCASRPDRGNTEAFFGQGTRLTVV.